What follows describes a single TCR beta chain. Sequenced by immunoSEQ multiplex PCR; TCRdb stores in-frame clones only, minus some. The repertoire has 150,000 to 200,000 clones, 91% of them found once; the top ten carry 2% to 2.5%. These data come from a study of control samples from healthy donors and cancer patients. The V end was cut by 5 bases, the J end by 1 base, with 14 bases between. CDR1 SGHAT and CDR2 FQNNGV come from the germline V gene. This CDR3 is 15 amino acids long. The source is a woman aged 40 to 49 in good health. V gene TRBV11-2 combines with J gene TRBJ1-1; D may be TRBD1 (5 bases). Material for sequencing was blood. The CDR3 spells CASSPPGGGNTEAFF. CDR3 DNA: TGTGCCAGCAGCCCCCCGGGGGGTGGGAACACTGAAGCTTTCTTT.